The 24 T cell receptor beta chains presented below share a single source sample, sequenced in a study of T cell responses to AZD1222 COVID-19 vaccine. The protocol was immunoSEQ multiplex PCR, while the TCRdb copy is restricted to in-frame clones and leaves out a portion. The table records tens of thousands of clones, approximately 90% of them present only once. This specimen was peripheral blood, taken 28 days after the second AZD1222 dose. Every receptor here comes from an adult who received the AZD1222 COVID-19 vaccine.

This sequence joins TRBV11-1 and TRBJ2-7; D is possibly TRBD1 (5 bases). CDR1 is SGHAT and CDR2 is FQDESV in the germline V gene (reference sequence). V lost 7 bases to trimming and J lost 0 bases, with 19 bases between them. The CDR3 runs 16 residues. The DNA for the CDR3 is TGTGCCAGCACACCCGGATGGGGCATCCACTCCTACGAGCAGTACTTC. This codes for CASTPGWGIHSYEQYF.

The chain links TRBV4-2 to TRBJ2-1; 8 nucleotides line up with TRBD1. Unmatched junction bases numbered 8, after V lost 0 bases and J lost 10 bases. Germline-derived CDR1 and CDR2 are LGHNA and YNFKEQ. The CDR3 extends over 15 amino acids. The CDR3 reads CASSQEQGGVGEQFF. CDR3 DNA sequence: TGTGCCAGCAGCCAAGAACAGGGGGGTGTCGGGGAGCAGTTCTTC.

The chain joins TRBV6-5 to TRBJ2-7; 10 positions match TRBD1. The CDR3 runs 14 residues. Germline CDR1 is MNHEY and CDR2 is SVGAGI. V dropped 6 bases and J dropped 2; count of bases not matched to a gene: 4. CDR3 in amino acids: CASRTGTGAYEQYF. The CDR3 nucleotides read TGTGCCAGCAGGACCGGGACAGGGGCCTACGAGCAGTACTTC.

This clone was counted between two and nine times. The chain has TRBV6-5 and TRBJ2-1; TRBD1 aligns across 8 bases. There are 15 residues in the CDR3. V lost 2 bases and J lost 4; bases outside the gene matches: 4. CDR1 and CDR2 (germline): MNHEY, SVGAGI. In DNA, the CDR3 is TGTGCCAGCAGTTACGGGACAGGCCTATACAATGAGCAGTTCTTC. Residues: CASSYGTGLYNEQFF.

V usage is TRBV11-1 and J usage is TRBJ2-3; D gene unclear. V was trimmed by 2 bases and J by 10 bases, leaving 19 bases between them. Germline CDR1 is SGHAT and CDR2 is FQDESV (reference sequence). The CDR3 length is 15 residues. The CDR3 sequence is CASSLRLHDGEAQYF. As DNA, the CDR3 is TGTGCCAGCAGCTTAAGGCTCCATGACGGAGAGGCGCAGTATTTT. The variable domain in full, completed from reference TRBV11-1 and TRBJ2-3, reads EAEVAQSPRYKITEKSQAVAFWCDPISGHATLYWYRQILGQGPELLVQFQDESVVDDSQLPKDRFSAERLKGVDSTLKIQPAELGDSAMYLCASSLRLHDGEAQYFGPGTRLTVL.

The J gene is TRBJ2-3, the V gene TRBV15; 9 bases are a match to TRBD2. Germline V gives CDR1 LNHNV, CDR2 YYDKDF (reference sequence). The CDR3 covers 17 residues. Trimming removed 0 bases from V and 2 bases from J; junction bases left unmatched: 6. The CDR3, as DNA: TGTGCCACCAGCAGAGAAGGTAGCGGGGGAATCACAGATACGCAGTATTTT. The encoded protein is CATSREGSGGITDTQYF. Drawing the rest from reference TRBV15 and TRBJ2-3, the complete variable domain is DAMVIQNPRYQVTQFGKPVTLSCSQTLNHNVMYWYQQKSSQAPKLLFHYYDKDFNNEADTPDNFQSRRPNTSFCFLDIRSPGLGDTAMYLCATSREGSGGITDTQYFGPGTRLTVL.

V gene TRBV27 combines with J gene TRBJ2-3; TRBD2 aligns across 11 bases. The CDR3 is 17 residues long. J gave up 6 bases and V 5 bases, and 13 bases lay outside the gene matches. Germline CDR1 reads MNHEY; CDR2 reads SMNVEV (reference sequence). CDR3 coding DNA: TGTGCCAGCAGTGCCCGCGCCCTAGCGGGGGGTTTGGATACGCAGTATTTT. Encoded protein: CASSARALAGGLDTQYF.

This chain uses TRBV27 with TRBJ2-2; D is unresolved. CDR3 length: 15 residues. With 1 base removed from V and 6 bases from J, the gap between germline ends came to 12 bases. The V gene's germline CDR1 is MNHEY and CDR2 SMNVEV (reference sequence). CDR3 amino acids: CASSLYLGVAGELFF. The DNA of the CDR3 is TGTGCCAGCAGTTTATATTTAGGAGTCGCCGGGGAGCTGTTTTTT.

Here the CDR3 DNA reads TGTGCCAGCAGCCCGCAAGGAGAGGGCGAGCAGTACTTC. As protein: CASSPQGEGEQYF. The gene calls are TRBV6-5 and TRBJ2-7, with D perhaps matching TRBD2 (5 bases). The V gene lost 6 bases and the J gene lost 6 bases, with 15 bases spanning the gap. Germline V lookup: CDR1 MNHEY, CDR2 SVGAGI. CDR3 length equals 13 residues.

This clone was counted a single time. The chain uses TRBV5-1 and TRBJ2-7; 9 nucleotides align to TRBD2. There are 15 residues in the CDR3. The V and J ends lost 5 bases and 0 bases, in that order; junction bases with no gene match: 6. Germline V lookup: CDR1 SGHRS, CDR2 YFSETQ. The CDR3 bases are TGCGCCAGCAGTCTGACTAGCGGATACTCCTACGAGCAGTACTTC. Protein sequence: CASSLTSGYSYEQYF.

This chain uses TRBV18 with TRBJ1-2, with no clear D. In germline, CDR1 is KGHSH, CDR2 LQKENI. With 2 bases removed from V and 4 bases from J, the gap between germline ends came to 14 bases. The CDR3 spans 15 residues. The CDR3 DNA sequence: TGTGCCAGCTCACCAAGGACCCCCTCGGCCTATGGCTACACCTTC. This codes for CASSPRTPSAYGYTF.

This clone has just a few counts. This chain connects TRBV7-9 to TRBJ2-2, with TRBD2 matching over 7 bases. This CDR3 has 17 residues. The germline V gene has CDR1 SEHNR and CDR2 FQNEAQ (reference sequence). V was pared by 6 bases and J by 2 bases, with 12 bases of the junction left unmatched. This chain's CDR3 is CASRGVTGTTNTGELFF. The CDR3 DNA follows: TGTGCCAGCAGGGGAGTAACCGGGACTACCAACACCGGGGAGCTGTTTTTT.

The chain employs TRBV6-5 and TRBJ2-7; 10 bases are a match to TRBD1. In germline, CDR1 is MNHEY, CDR2 SVGAGI. This CDR3 is 15 amino acids long. Trimming took 5 bases from V and 2 from J; bases not matched to a gene: 6. The CDR3 sequence is CASSNPGQGTYEQYF. Written as DNA, the CDR3 is TGTGCCAGCAGTAACCCGGGACAGGGGACCTACGAGCAGTACTTC.

The chain uses TRBV13 and TRBJ2-7; the D is unclear. Looked up from germline, CDR1 is PRHDT and CDR2 is FYEKMQ (reference sequence). Trimming removed 2 bases from V and 5 bases from J, with 13 bases in between. This CDR3 is 14 amino acids long. This CDR3 is CASSLMIRSDEQYF. CDR3 in DNA: TGTGCCAGCAGCTTAATGATACGTTCCGACGAGCAGTACTTC.

Only one count was recorded for this clone. The J gene is TRBJ1-4, the V gene TRBV5-1; 9 positions match TRBD1. The germline gives CDR1 SGHRS, CDR2 YFSETQ. CDR3 length equals 16 residues. Unmatched junction bases numbered 8, after V lost 0 bases and J lost 8 bases. The CDR3 here is CASSLGPDRGGEKLFF. CDR3 nucleotide sequence: TGCGCCAGCAGCTTGGGTCCGGACAGGGGTGGCGAAAAACTGTTTTTT.

The genes are TRBV28 and TRBJ1-4; D call uncertain. This CDR3 has 11 residues. Trimming removed 8 bases at V and 2 bases at J, with 3 bases between. In germline, CDR1 is MDHEN, CDR2 SYDVKM. The CDR3 DNA reads as TGTGCCAGCCGGACTAATGAAAAACTGTTTTTT. It yields the protein CASRTNEKLFF.

The chain links TRBV27 to TRBJ2-7; 7 bases align to TRBD2. J gave up 5 bases and V 0 bases, and 1 base lay outside the gene matches. Germline assignment: CDR1 MNHEY and CDR2 SMNVEV (reference sequence). The CDR3 extends over 13 amino acids. The CDR3 is CASSLSTSHEQYF. The CDR3 DNA sequence: TGTGCCAGCAGTTTATCGACTAGCCACGAGCAGTACTTC.

The chain combines TRBV4-3 with TRBJ2-3, with 8 nucleotides matching TRBD2. CDR1 and CDR2 (germline): LGHNA, YSLEER. This CDR3 contains 18 residues. V lost 4 bases, J lost 3 bases, and 15 bases stayed unmatched. The CDR3 protein is CASSLTLRSGTGTDTQYF. The CDR3 DNA follows: TGCGCCAGCAGCCTTACCCTCCGTAGCGGGACGGGGACAGATACGCAGTATTTT.

The chain employs TRBV5-6 and TRBJ2-7, with a tentative D call TRBD1 (5 bases). This CDR3 contains 15 residues. V was shortened by 0 bases and J by 3 bases, with 13 bases between the two germline ends. Germline V gene sequence: CDR1 SGHDT, CDR2 YYEEEE. The CDR3 nucleotides are TGTGCCAGCAGCTTGGAGGGGTTGGGTAGCTACGAGCAGTACTTC. Its translation: CASSLEGLGSYEQYF.

The chain combines TRBV11-2 with TRBJ2-3; D may be TRBD2 (5 bases). CDR1 is SGHAT, CDR2 FQNNGV, per germline. Trimming took off 5 bases at V and 4 bases at J, with 10 bases between the two ends. This CDR3 is 13 amino acids long. As DNA, the CDR3 is TGTGCCAGCAGCCCTCGGGGTGCAGATACGCAGTATTTT. It encodes CASSPRGADTQYF.

The chain combines TRBV5-1 with TRBJ1-6; tentative D call: TRBD1 (5 bases). The CDR3 extends over 14 amino acids. CDR1 is SGHRS and CDR2 is YFSETQ in the germline V gene. The ends were cut back, 1 base at V and 9 bases at J, with 11 bases in the middle. The CDR3 DNA is TGCGCCAGCAGCTTGACTATCGGGACTTCACCCCTCCACTTT. Encoded protein: CASSLTIGTSPLHF.

The chain links TRBV5-6 to TRBJ1-3, with a tentative D call TRBD1 (5 bases). Trimming took off 3 bases at V and 0 bases at J, with 13 bases between the two ends. In germline, CDR1 is SGHDT, CDR2 YYEEEE. The CDR3 has 16 residues. CDR3 DNA sequence: TGTGCCAGCAGCTCAAGGGGCCATTACTCTGGAAACACCATATATTTT. Protein: CASSSRGHYSGNTIYF.

The J gene is TRBJ2-5, the V gene TRBV30, with unresolved D. The CDR3 length is 13 residues. From germline, CDR1 is GTSNPN and CDR2 SVGIG (reference sequence). Trimming took off 0 bases at V and 4 bases at J, with 9 bases between the two ends. The CDR3 DNA sequence: TGTGCCTGGAGTGTTGTGGTTAGAGAGACCCAGTACTTC. Amino acids: CAWSVVVRETQYF.

The J gene is TRBJ2-7, the V gene TRBV4-3, with 8 bases identical to TRBD1. J was trimmed by 4 bases and V by 1 base; bases with no gene match: 6. The CDR3 has 15 amino acids. CDR1 and CDR2 from the germline V gene are LGHNA and YSLEER. CDR3 sequence reads: CASSQVDRGGYEQYF. DNA of the CDR3: TGCGCCAGCAGCCAAGTAGACAGGGGCGGGTACGAGCAGTACTTC.